Listed below are T cell receptor beta chains from one sample, sequenced in a study of cytomegalovirus exposure and HLA in healthy donors. The repertoire was sequenced with immunoSEQ multiplex PCR; TCRdb's copy has only in-frame clones and lacks some. The sample has roughly 120,000 clones; approximately 82% are singletons. Sequenced sample: PBMCs. The receptors come from a man aged 25 to 40 in good health and CMV-seropositive. The CDR3 runs from the conserved cysteine through the conserved F or W. D genes are given only for firm matches. The size field is filled for only some rows; it gives once, few, many or a size class.

J,size,length,V,D,DNA,CDR3
TRBJ2-7,-,15,TRBV2,TRBD2,TGTGCCAACAGGATACTAGCGGGGGGCTCCTACGAGCAGTACTTC,CANRILAGGSYEQYF
TRBJ2-7,few,13,TRBV7-2,-,TGTGCCAGCAGCCCAGGGGTGGGCTACGAGCAGTACTTC,CASSPGVGYEQYF
TRBJ2-7,few,13,TRBV19,-,TGTGCCAGTAGTACCGGGAGTACCTACGAGCAGTACTTC,CASSTGSTYEQYF
TRBJ2-3,-,13,TRBV9,-,TGTGCCAGCAGCCAACAGGGGGGGGGTACGCAGTATTTT,CASSQQGGGTQYF
TRBJ2-7,-,14,TRBV9,TRBD2,TGTGCCAGCAGCGTAGCGCTAGCGGCGGACGAGCAGTACTTC,CASSVALAADEQYF
TRBJ2-3,few,13,TRBV7-9,-,TGTGCCAGCACGGCTAGCCGGGTAGATACGCAGTATTTT,CASTASRVDTQYF
TRBJ2-4,-,16,TRBV18,-,TGTGCCAGCTCACCACCGGGGGGAGTCGCCAAAAACATTCAGTACTTC,CASSPPGGVAKNIQYF
TRBJ2-1,-,17,TRBV30,TRBD2,TGTGCCTGGAAGGGGACTAGCGGGGGGTCAACCTACAATGAGCAGTTCTTC,CAWKGTSGGSTYNEQFF
TRBJ1-2,-,15,TRBV7-9,-,TGTGCCAGCAGGTTAGGCGGGGGCGAACGGAATGGCTACACCTTC,CASRLGGGERNGYTF
TRBJ1-1,-,15,TRBV5-6,-,TGTGCCAGCAGCTCATGGGGGGGGGTGGGCACTGAAGCTTTCTTT,CASSSWGGVGTEAFF
TRBJ1-2,-,14,TRBV7-9,-,TGTGCCAGCAGCTTAGTGTCGCCGGGCTATGGCTACACCTTC,CASSLVSPGYGYTF
TRBJ2-7,once,14,TRBV11-2,TRBD1,TGTGCCAGCAGCACGTTGGGACAGGGCTACGAGCAGTACTTC,CASSTLGQGYEQYF
TRBJ2-1,once,16,TRBV5-6,-,TGTGCCAGCAGCTTCCGGGCCCGAATGGCGGGCAATGAGCAGTTCTTC,CASSFRARMAGNEQFF
TRBJ1-6,once,14,TRBV4-1,-,TGCGCCAGCAGCCAAGTTGCCGGGGGGGAGGCCCTCCACTTT,CASSQVAGGEALHF
TRBJ2-6,-,15,TRBV19,-,TGTGCCAGTAGTACTCACAGGGCTGGGGCCAACGTCCTGACTTTC,CASSTHRAGANVLTF
TRBJ2-7,few,16,TRBV7-8,TRBD2,TGTGCCAGCAGCCCGGGTGGGCAGGGACTAGTCTACGAGCAGTACTTC,CASSPGGQGLVYEQYF
TRBJ2-7,-,14,TRBV6-5,-,TGTGCCAGCAGTTACGAGGCAGAGACCTACGAGCAGTACTTC,CASSYEAETYEQYF
TRBJ2-7,-,15,TRBV27,-,TGTGCCAGCAGTTTAACACAGGGCCTTTCCTACGAGCAGTACTTC,CASSLTQGLSYEQYF
TRBJ1-5,-,16,TRBV2,TRBD1,TGTGCCAGCAGTCATACCGGGACAGGGGAAACTCAGCCCCAGCATTTT,CASSHTGTGETQPQHF
TRBJ1-3,-,13,TRBV18,-,TGTGCCAGCTCACCAGGAGGGGCGAACACCATATATTTT,CASSPGGANTIYF
TRBJ2-7,-,11,TRBV21-1,-,TGTGCCAGCAGCACACAAGACGAGCAGTACTTC,CASSTQDEQYF
TRBJ2-1,-,16,TRBV7-6,TRBD1,TGTGCCAGCAGCTTAGGGTCCGGGACAGTAAACAATGAGCAGTTCTTC,CASSLGSGTVNNEQFF
TRBJ2-3,few,17,TRBV19,TRBD2,TGTGCCAGTAGTACTATCATGAGCGGGGGGAACACAGATACGCAGTATTTT,CASSTIMSGGNTDTQYF
TRBJ2-7,-,14,TRBV30,-,TGTGCCTGGAGTGTATGGGACTCCCGTTACGAGCAGTACTTC,CAWSVWDSRYEQYF
TRBJ2-1,-,19,TRBV10-1,TRBD2,TGCGCCAGCAGTCAAGGACTAGCGGGGGCCGATAGACTACGCTACACACAGTTCTTC,CASSQGLAGADRLRYTQFF
TRBJ2-2,-,15,TRBV25-1,-,TGTGCCAGCAGTCCCTCGTTGGGGGCGGGCGGGGAGCTGTTTTTT,CASSPSLGAGGELFF
TRBJ2-5,-,16,TRBV30,-,TGTGCCTGGAGTATGAGGGGGACTAATCCCCAAGAGACCCAGTACTTC,CAWSMRGTNPQETQYF
TRBJ2-1,-,12,TRBV5-1,-,TGCGCCAGCAGCTTGGCCGAGGTCGAGCAGTTCTTC,CASSLAEVEQFF
TRBJ2-7,-,15,TRBV5-1,TRBD2,TGCGCCAGCAGCTCGGGAGGGACGAGCTCCTACGAGCAGTACTTC,CASSSGGTSSYEQYF
TRBJ1-5,few,16,TRBV2,-,TGTGCCAGCAGTGAAGCTCTCAGAGCGGGCAATCAGCCCCAGCATTTT,CASSEALRAGNQPQHF
TRBJ1-1,once,12,TRBV2,-,TGTGCCAGCAGGGACAGCACCCTTGAAGCTTTCTTT,CASRDSTLEAFF
TRBJ2-7,once,14,TRBV25-1,TRBD1,TGTGCCAGCAGTGTGGGGACAGGGGACTACGAGCAGTACTTC,CASSVGTGDYEQYF
TRBJ1-1,-,15,TRBV9,TRBD1,TGTGCCAGCAGCGTAGAGGGACAGGGGAACACTGAAGCTTTCTTT,CASSVEGQGNTEAFF
TRBJ2-5,-,16,TRBV29-1,TRBD2,TGCAGCGTTGAAGGGGTGGCGGGGGGGACCCAAGAGACCCAGTACTTC,CSVEGVAGGTQETQYF
TRBJ2-2,-,14,TRBV27,TRBD1,TGTGCCAGCAGTCCAGGGGGGAACACCGGGGAGCTGTTTTTT,CASSPGGNTGELFF
TRBJ2-7,-,15,TRBV6-6,TRBD1,TGTGCCAGCAGAGGGACAGGGGATCAGTCCTACGAGCAGTACTTC,CASRGTGDQSYEQYF
TRBJ2-7,-,15,TRBV28,-,TGTGCCAGCGGGCGCGGGGGCGAGATTTCCTACGAGCAGTACTTC,CASGRGGEISYEQYF
TRBJ1-2,-,13,TRBV30,TRBD1,TGTGCCGGACACCTCGGACAGGGCTATGGCTACACCTTC,CAGHLGQGYGYTF